These 28 T cell receptor beta chains came from one sample sequenced in a study of blood T cells in healthy people across ages. Sample-barcoded 5' priming and a J-beta primer mix drove a second PCR of about 6 to 12 cycles. Each CDR3 protein gets one entry after TCRdb re-called the 5' RACE reads with MiXCR. The sample lists about 780,000 distinct CDR3 sequences, around 62% occurring once. The material sequenced was blood. The receptors were sampled from a man aged 25-45 years in good health.

This clonotype was seen a handful of times. The genes are TRBV25-1 and TRBJ2-7; TRBD2 aligns across 8 bases. The end of the DNA aligns better with TRBJ2-5, so the J call may be wrong. Looked up from germline, CDR1 is MGHDK and CDR2 is SYGVNS. The CDR3 loop spans 14 amino acids. This CDR3 is CASSEPGGVETQYF. CDR3 DNA: TGTGCCAGCAGTGAACCCGGGGGGGTTGAGACCCAGTACTTC.

The chain joins TRBV9 to TRBJ2-3, with 7 bases lining up with TRBD1. In germline, CDR1 is SGDLS, CDR2 YYNGEE. V shed 2 bases, J shed 4 bases, and the junction held 7 bases outside the gene matches. This CDR3 region has 15 residues. As DNA, the CDR3 is TGTGCCAGCAGCGTCGAGGGGACAGCAGCAGATACGCAGTATTTT. Residues: CASSVEGTAADTQYF. Full variable domain (missing parts from reference TRBV9 and TRBJ2-3): DSGVTQTPKHLITATGQRVTLRCSPRSGDLSVYWYQQSLDQGLQFLIQYYNGEERAKGNILERFSAQQFPDLHSELNLSSLELGDSALYFCASSVEGTAADTQYFGPGTRLTVL.

This clonotype appeared a few times. The genes are TRBV4-2 and TRBJ1-4; D might be TRBD1 (6 bases). The germline gives CDR1 LGHNA, CDR2 YNFKEQ. Deletions cut 4 bases from V and 7 bases from J, with 13 bases between. This CDR3 has 14 residues. CDR3 nucleotides: TGTGCCAGCAGCCGGGACATTGGTGGTGAAAAACTGTTTTTT. Protein: CASSRDIGGEKLFF.

This chain connects TRBV7-2 to TRBJ1-2; tentatively, D is TRBD1 (6 bases). Germline assignment: CDR1 SGHTA and CDR2 FQGNSA. Trimming left V 0 bases short and J 5 bases short, with 13 bases between. This CDR3 comprises 15 residues. The CDR3 nucleotides read TGTGCCAGCAGCTTAGCCGGGGGGCGCGAGTATGGCTACACCTTC. Protein product: CASSLAGGREYGYTF.

As to this clonotype: Compared with germline, one end of the junction differs, possibly owing to a read error. This chain connects TRBV10-3 to TRBJ2-3; D may be TRBD2 (6 bases). The germline gives CDR1 ENHRY, CDR2 SYGVKD. The CDR3 spans 14 residues. CDR3 amino acids: CAALGGVSTDTRYF. CDR3 DNA sequence: TGCGCGGCTCTAGGCGGGGTGAGCACAGATACGCGGTATTTT.

This clonotype turned up a few times. The V and J genes are TRBV15 and TRBJ2-4; 10 nucleotides line up with TRBD2. The J call is uncertain, as TRBJ2-7 better fits the DNA end. The germline CDR1 and CDR2 sequences are LNHNV and YYDKDF (reference sequence). This CDR3 contains 14 residues. In DNA form, the CDR3 reads TGTGCCACCAGCAGCGAGCGGGGGGGATACGAGCAGTACTTC. Translating it yields CATSSERGGYEQYF.

This clonotype turned up a few times. The V and J genes are TRBV11-3 and TRBJ2-5; D may be TRBD1 or TRBD2 (5 bases each). Germline V gives CDR1 SGHNT, CDR2 YENEEA. The CDR3 is 16 residues long. V was clipped by 2 bases and J by 7 bases, with 20 bases between them. The CDR3 is CASSLPGTKTVGTQYF. CDR3 nucleotide sequence: TGTGCCAGCAGCTTACCCGGGACGAAAACTGTAGGGACCCAGTACTTC.

This chain links TRBV29-1 with TRBJ1-2; no firm D call. The CDR3 totals 14 residues. Trimming stripped 6 bases from V and 10 bases from J, with 24 bases between. Germline loops: CDR1 SQVTM, CDR2 ANQGSEA. The CDR3 reads CSVEHLTPYLFYTF. CDR3 nucleotide sequence: TGCAGCGTCGAACATTTGACCCCGTATCTTTTCTACACCTTC.

The chain has TRBV14 and TRBJ2-1; TRBD2 matches at 11 bases. The J segment lost 9 bases and the V segment lost 1 base, leaving 5 bases of the junction unmatched. CDR3 length: 15 amino acids. Germline CDR1 reads SGHDN; CDR2 reads FVKESK. CDR3 in amino acids: CASSQVAGGPIEQFF. CDR3 nucleotides: TGTGCCAGCAGCCAAGTAGCGGGGGGGCCCATTGAGCAGTTCTTC.

The chain uses TRBV10-3 and TRBJ1-1; the D is unclear. Trimming cost V 4 bases and J 4 bases, with 10 bases left between them. The germline V gene encodes CDR1 ENHRY and CDR2 SYGVKD. There are 13 residues in the CDR3. The CDR3 spells CAISAPKGTEAFF. In DNA, the CDR3 is TGTGCCATCAGTGCACCCAAGGGCACTGAAGCTTTCTTT.

This sequence joins TRBV2 and TRBJ1-2; D possibly corresponds to TRBD1 (6 bases). CDR3 size: 13 residues. Germline CDR1 reads SNHLY; CDR2 reads FYNNEI. Trimming took off 6 bases at V and 6 bases at J, with 14 bases between the two ends. The CDR3 protein is CASRMAGEDGYTF. The CDR3, as DNA: TGTGCCAGCAGGATGGCAGGGGAAGATGGCTACACCTTC.

V usage is TRBV20-1 and J usage is TRBJ2-5; D remains ambiguous. Deletions cut 2 bases from V and 5 bases from J, with 12 bases between. The CDR3 has 13 amino acids. CDR1 and CDR2 from the germline V gene are DFQATT and SNEGSKA (reference sequence). The CDR3 here is CSARWAFGETQYF. The DNA of the CDR3 is TGCAGTGCTAGATGGGCGTTCGGGGAGACCCAGTACTTC.

In this sample, this clonotype turned up a few times. The chain joins TRBV29-1 to TRBJ1-1; no firm D call. Trimming removed 4 bases from V and 3 bases from J, with 9 bases in between. The CDR3 covers 12 residues. Germline lookup yields CDR1 SQVTM and CDR2 ANQGSEA. CDR3 nucleotides: TGCAGCGTTGTTGAGGGTTACACTGAAGCTTTCTTT. This translates into CSVVEGYTEAFF.

The chain joins TRBV18 to TRBJ1-5; 8 bases line up with TRBD1. The trim removed 4 bases at V and 0 bases at J, leaving 14 bases unmatched. This CDR3 has 19 amino acids. Germline V lookup: CDR1 KGHSH, CDR2 LQKENI. CDR3: CASSLGVWTGPDSNQPQHF. As DNA, the CDR3 is TGTGCCAGCTCACTTGGGGTTTGGACAGGGCCTGATAGCAATCAGCCCCAGCATTTT.

The V gene is TRBV9, the J gene TRBJ1-2, with D possibly TRBD1 on 5 matching bases. The CDR3 sequence is 14 residues long. Germline CDR1 SGDLS, CDR2 YYNGEE. V was cut by 0 bases and J by 7 bases, with 13 bases left in between. The CDR3 nucleotides read TGTGCCAGCAGCGTAGAACCAGGGCGAGGTGGCTACACCTTC. Protein sequence: CASSVEPGRGGYTF.

The chain uses TRBV6-1 and TRBJ1-2; D possibly corresponds to TRBD1 (5 bases). The V gene lost 8 bases and the J gene lost 8 bases, with 18 bases spanning the gap. Germline values: CDR1 MNHNS, CDR2 SASEGT. This CDR3 region has 13 residues. CDR3 DNA sequence: TGTGCCAGCCCAGAGGATGGGGCAGACGGCTACACCTTC. Encoded protein: CASPEDGADGYTF.

The V call is TRBV20-1, the J call TRBJ1-2; D might be TRBD1 (6 bases). This CDR3 is 15 amino acids long. Per germline, CDR1 DFQATT and CDR2 SNEGSKA (reference sequence). Deletions cut 1 base from V and 4 bases from J, with 16 bases between. CDR3 sequence: CSARAPTGVGYGYTF. The DNA for the CDR3 is TGCAGTGCTAGAGCTCCGACAGGAGTTGGCTATGGCTACACCTTC.

The chain has TRBV7-7 and TRBJ2-4; 8 bases are shared with TRBD2. The CDR3 has 15 residues. Germline assignment: CDR1 SSHAT and CDR2 FNYEAQ (reference sequence). The CDR3, as DNA: TGTACTAGCAGCCAAGATGGCGGGGGGTACCTTGAGCAGTACTTC. Encoded protein: CTSSQDGGGYLEQYF.

The rearrangement links TRBV6-5 to TRBJ2-5; 11 bases fit TRBD1. The length of the CDR3 is 20 residues. The germline V gene has CDR1 MNHEY and CDR2 SVGAGI. The ends lost 0 bases at V and 5 bases at J; junction bases unmatched: 17. The CDR3 bases are TGTGCCAGCAGTTACTCCCGGACAGGGGGCTTCAAGGGTGGAATTGAGACCCAGTACTTC. Translating it yields CASSYSRTGGFKGGIETQYF.

This chain connects TRBV2 to TRBJ2-3; 8 bases are a match to TRBD1. J was trimmed by 5 bases and V by 4 bases; bases with no gene match: 5. The CDR3 spans 14 residues. The germline gives CDR1 SNHLY, CDR2 FYNNEI. For the CDR3, the DNA is TGTGCCAGCAGTGCGGACAGGGCTGGAGATACGCAGTATTTT. Translating it yields CASSADRAGDTQYF.

This chain links TRBV7-2 with TRBJ2-7; TRBD1 is a possible D gene (6 bases). Trimming removed 4 bases at V and 3 bases at J, with 16 bases between. Germline-derived CDR1 and CDR2 are SGHTA and FQGNSA. This CDR3 has 15 residues. For the CDR3, the DNA is TGTGCCAGCAGCTCCAAGGGGGAAAGTGTCTACGAGCAGTACTTC. Protein product: CASSSKGESVYEQYF.

V and J are TRBV14 and TRBJ1-1; 11 bases agree with TRBD1. The V segment lost 0 bases and the J segment 6 bases; nucleotides outside the gene matches: 6. Germline loops: CDR1 SGHDN, CDR2 FVKESK. This CDR3 comprises 16 residues. DNA of the CDR3: TGTGCCAGCAGCCAAGAACCGGACAGGGGGCTGGCTGAAGCTTTCTTT. Translating gives CASSQEPDRGLAEAFF.

The chain uses TRBV12-3 or TRBV12-4 and TRBJ2-1, with D unresolved. CDR3 length: 12 amino acids. V lost 3 bases to trimming and J lost 9 bases, with 9 bases between them. Written as DNA, the CDR3 is TGTGCCAGCAGTTTGGTGATTCCTGAGCAGTTCTTC. This gives the protein CASSLVIPEQFF.

This chain connects TRBV5-8 to TRBJ2-7, with a weak D call TRBD1 (6 bases). Germline values: CDR1 SGHTS, CDR2 YDEGEE. The CDR3 loop spans 15 amino acids. With 4 bases removed from V and 7 bases from J, the gap between germline ends came to 21 bases. CDR3 region: CASSQGQTHYNEQYF. Here the CDR3 DNA reads TGTGCCAGCAGCCAAGGACAGACCCACTACAATGAGCAGTACTTC.

This rearrangement joins TRBV6-5 to TRBJ1-2, with D unclear. CDR1 and CDR2 (germline): MNHEY, SVGAGI. CDR3 length: 13 amino acids. Trimming shortened V by 4 bases and J by 6 bases, and 12 bases separated the two germline ends. This CDR3 is CASSSYDMDGYTF. CDR3 sequence (DNA): TGTGCCAGCAGTTCCTACGACATGGATGGCTACACCTTC.

This clonotype was found a few times. The chain is built from TRBV12-3 or TRBV12-4 and TRBJ2-3, with 7 nucleotides matching TRBD2. The CDR3 is 12 residues long. The V and J ends lost 8 bases and 9 bases, in that order; junction bases with no gene match: 8. The chain's CDR3 is CASPRAGGTQYF. CDR3 DNA sequence: TGTGCCAGCCCCCGGGCCGGGGGGACGCAGTATTTT.

The J gene is TRBJ2-5, the V gene TRBV4-2; 8 bases align to TRBD2. V was pared by 2 bases and J by 1 base, with 3 bases of the junction left unmatched. Germline CDR1 and CDR2: LGHNA and YNFKEQ. The CDR3 is made up of 15 amino acids. Here the CDR3 reads CASSQKGLGQETQYF. The CDR3 DNA follows: TGTGCCAGCAGCCAAAAGGGACTAGGCCAAGAGACCCAGTACTTC.

The chain links TRBV20-1 to TRBJ2-3, with 7 bases identical to TRBD2. The junction had 2 bases not matched to a gene; V was cut back by 0 bases and J by 5 bases. The CDR3 sequence is 13 residues long. CDR1 and CDR2 (germline): DFQATT, SNEGSKA (reference sequence). Written as DNA, the CDR3 is TGCAGTGCTAGAGATGCGGGGGTAGATACGCAGTATTTT. Protein sequence: CSARDAGVDTQYF.